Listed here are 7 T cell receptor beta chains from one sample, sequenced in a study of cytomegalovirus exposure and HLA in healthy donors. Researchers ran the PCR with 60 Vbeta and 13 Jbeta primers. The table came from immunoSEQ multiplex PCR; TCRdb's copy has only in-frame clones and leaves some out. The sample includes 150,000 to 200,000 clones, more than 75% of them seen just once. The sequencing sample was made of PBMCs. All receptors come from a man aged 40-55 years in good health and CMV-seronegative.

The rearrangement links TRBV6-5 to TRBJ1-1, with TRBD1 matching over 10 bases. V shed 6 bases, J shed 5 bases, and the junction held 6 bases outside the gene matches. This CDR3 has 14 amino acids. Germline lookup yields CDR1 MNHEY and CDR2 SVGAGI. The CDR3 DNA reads TGTGCCAGCAGCCAAGACAGGGGGCTTACTGAAGCTTTCTTT. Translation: CASSQDRGLTEAFF.

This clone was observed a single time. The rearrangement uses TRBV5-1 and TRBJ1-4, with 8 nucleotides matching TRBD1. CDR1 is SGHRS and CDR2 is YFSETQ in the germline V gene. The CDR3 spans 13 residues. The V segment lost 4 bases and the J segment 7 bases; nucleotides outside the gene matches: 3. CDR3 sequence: CASSPGTGEKLFF. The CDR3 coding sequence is TGCGCCAGCAGCCCAGGGACAGGTGAAAAACTGTTTTTT.

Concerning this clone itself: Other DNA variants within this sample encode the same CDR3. The DNA for the CDR3 is TGTGCCAGCAGTTCGGAGAAGAAAGCGGCATACGAGCAGTACTTC. It specifies CASSSEKKAAYEQYF. The J gene is TRBJ2-7, the V gene TRBV6-5; D is perhaps TRBD2 (5 bases). Per germline, CDR1 MNHEY and CDR2 SVGAGI. The CDR3 has 15 amino acids. V lost 4 bases and J lost 4, with 17 bases in between.

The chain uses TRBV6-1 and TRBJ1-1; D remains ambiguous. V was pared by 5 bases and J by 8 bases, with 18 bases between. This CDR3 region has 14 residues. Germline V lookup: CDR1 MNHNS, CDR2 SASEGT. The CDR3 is CASSRRVAKLEAFF. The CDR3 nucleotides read TGTGCCAGCAGTCGCCGAGTTGCTAAATTGGAAGCTTTCTTT.

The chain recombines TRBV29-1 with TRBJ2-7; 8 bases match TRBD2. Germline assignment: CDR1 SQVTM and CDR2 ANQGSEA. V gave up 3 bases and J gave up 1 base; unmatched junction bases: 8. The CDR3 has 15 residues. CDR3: CSVDSRREGSYEQYF. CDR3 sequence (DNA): TGCAGCGTTGATAGCCGCCGGGAGGGGTCCTACGAGCAGTACTTC.

The CDR3 loop is CASSSNRGQLGYTF. DNA of the CDR3: TGTGCCAGCAGCTCGAACAGGGGGCAGTTAGGCTACACCTTC. This chain joins TRBV11-2 and TRBJ1-2; 9 bases line up with TRBD1. Germline V gene data show CDR1 as SGHAT and CDR2 as FQNNGV. The CDR3 runs to 14 residues. V trimming: 4 bases; J trimming: 8 bases; junction bases outside the gene matches: 8.

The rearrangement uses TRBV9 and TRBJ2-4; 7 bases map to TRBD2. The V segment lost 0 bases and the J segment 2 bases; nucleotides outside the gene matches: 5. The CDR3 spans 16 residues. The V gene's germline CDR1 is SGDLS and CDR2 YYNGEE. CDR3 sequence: CASSVELAAPKNIQYF. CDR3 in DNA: TGTGCCAGCAGCGTAGAGCTAGCGGCACCCAAAAACATTCAGTACTTC.